This T cell receptor (beta chain) stems from a study of T cells in Graves' hyperthyroidism and ophthalmopathy. The table lists this clonotype with many counts. The target antigen is unknown. Deletions cut 1 base from V and 4 bases from J, with 13 bases between. The CDR3 totals 15 residues. In germline, CDR1 is SGHAT, CDR2 FQNNGV. Patients showing uncontrolled infection, other autoimmune disease, pregnancy or lactation were ineligible. Diagnostic decisions used clinical symptoms, serum thyroxine and TRAb, thyroid ultrasound and orbital computed tomography. Broader study findings: Researchers found most expanded thyroid clonotypes above 0.001 in blood as well.

RNA transcripts were the template for amplifying TCR beta CDR3 regions. First-round RT-PCR targeting the TCR CDR3 was performed with the HTBI primer set. Via MiXCR, TCRdb re-called the multiplex PCR reads, giving one row per CDR3 protein. The sample lists roughly 750,000 distinct CDR3 sequences, about a sixth occurring once. This clonotype originated in a man aged 18 to 29 with Graves' hyperthyroidism. The chain joins TRBV11-2 to TRBJ1-2; unclear D gene. Material: blood. CDR3 sequence (DNA): TGTGCCAGCAGCTTAGGGACCTTTCCCCCCTATGGCTACACCTTC. Protein sequence: CASSLGTFPPYGYTF.